Presented here are 20 T cell receptor beta chains from one specimen sequenced in a study of T cells in Graves' hyperthyroidism and ophthalmopathy. Amplification of TCR beta CDR3 regions used RNA as the template. Using the HTBI primer set, a first-round RT-PCR was run on the TCR CDR3. TCRdb reprocessed the multiplex PCR reads via MiXCR and lists one record per CDR3 protein. The sample carries approximately 610,000 distinct CDR3 sequences, 16% recorded once. The sequenced sample was blood. The receptors were gathered from a woman under 30 with Graves' hyperthyroidism.

This clonotype appeared a few times. The chain carries TRBV14 and TRBJ2-5; 9 nucleotides align to TRBD2. Germline values: CDR1 SGHDN, CDR2 FVKESK. J was trimmed by 5 bases and V by 0 bases; bases with no gene match: 7. CDR3 length: 16 amino acids. CDR3 in DNA: TGTGCCAGCAGCCAAGACTGGCGGCGGGAGGGTGAGACCCAGTACTTC. Translation gives CASSQDWRREGETQYF.

This clonotype was observed many times. CDR3 nucleotides: TGCAGTGCTATGAGGGGGGCTAGCACAGATACGCAGTATTTT. Its translation is CSAMRGASTDTQYF. The chain links TRBV20-1 to TRBJ2-3, with D perhaps assigned TRBD1 or TRBD2 (6 bases each). Trimming removed 4 bases at V and 0 bases at J, with 11 bases between. Germline V CDR1 and CDR2: DFQATT, SNEGSKA (reference sequence). The CDR3 sequence is 14 residues long.

This clonotype was seen only a few times. V gene TRBV19 combines with J gene TRBJ2-1, with 7 bases matching TRBD2. V shed 2 bases and J 7 bases; nucleotides not matched to a gene: 17. CDR3 length: 18 amino acids. Germline CDR1 LNHDA, CDR2 SQIVND (reference sequence). In DNA, the CDR3 is TGTGCCAGTAGTATAATAAGAGGGGAGGGACTTACCTTGAATGAGCAGTTCTTC. It codes for CASSIIRGEGLTLNEQFF.

Note on this clonotype: A clone one base away is much larger, so this may be a read error. This chain connects TRBV20-1 to TRBJ2-5; the match to TRBD2 covers 10 bases. Germline assignment: CDR1 DFQATT and CDR2 SNEGSKA (reference sequence). CDR3 length: 17 amino acids. This chain's CDR3 is CSARAGLAGAPQETQCF. CDR3 in DNA: TGCAGTGCTAGAGCTGGGCTAGCGGGAGCCCCACAAGAGACCCAGTGCTTC.

This clonotype was seen ten or more times. The chain uses TRBV28 and TRBJ2-2, with 8 bases matching TRBD1. The CDR3 sequence is 15 residues long. V shed 3 bases, J shed 5 bases, and the junction held 5 bases outside the gene matches. Germline-derived CDR1 and CDR2 are MDHEN and SYDVKM. CDR3 in DNA: TGTGCCAGCAGTTTCCGCAGGGGGCGTACCGGGGAGCTGTTTTTT. This encodes CASSFRRGRTGELFF.

This clonotype was picked up many times. This chain links TRBV6-4 with TRBJ2-2; D not certain. The V gene lost 2 bases and the J gene lost 3 bases, with 4 bases spanning the gap. The CDR3 extends over 13 amino acids. The germline CDR1 and CDR2 sequences are MRHNA and SNTAGT. The CDR3 here is CASSDRDTGELFF. The CDR3 DNA sequence: TGTGCCAGCAGTGACAGGGACACCGGGGAGCTGTTTTTT.

The rearrangement uses TRBV28 and TRBJ1-2; 8 positions agree with TRBD1. V lost 6 bases to trimming and J lost 4 bases; unmatched junction nucleotides: 10. CDR3 length equals 15 residues. Germline V lookup: CDR1 MDHEN, CDR2 SYDVKM. The DNA of the CDR3 is TGTGCCAGCAGGACAGTCAGGGGGCCCGTCTATGGCTACACCTTC. Translating gives CASRTVRGPVYGYTF.

This clonotype has at least ten counts. The gene calls are TRBV11-2 and TRBJ1-2; the D gene is possibly TRBD1 (5 bases). Per germline, CDR1 SGHAT and CDR2 FQNNGV. The CDR3 covers 15 residues. V was shortened by 1 base and J by 6 bases, with 15 bases between the two germline ends. The DNA of the CDR3 is TGTGCCAGCAGCTTAGTGTCGGAGGGGTCGGATGGCTACACCTTC. Translation: CASSLVSEGSDGYTF.

This clonotype was seen many times. CDR3 DNA: TGTGCCAGCAGCCGTCGAGGCGGCAGGGGAGTCACTGAAGCTTTCTTT. It translates to CASSRRGGRGVTEAFF. The chain carries TRBV7-8 and TRBJ1-1; D is perhaps TRBD1 (6 bases). This CDR3 has 16 amino acids. V lost 5 bases to trimming and J lost 4 bases, with 20 bases between them. Germline lookup yields CDR1 SGHVS and CDR2 FQNEAQ.

This clonotype was recorded many times. The chain carries TRBV20-1 and TRBJ1-1, with D maybe TRBD1 (5 bases). This CDR3 region has 13 residues. Germline V gives CDR1 DFQATT, CDR2 SNEGSKA (reference sequence). Trimming pared 6 bases from V and 0 bases from J, leaving 11 bases between. The DNA of the CDR3 is TGCAGTGCGAAGGGACTCATGAACACTGAAGCTTTCTTT. It encodes CSAKGLMNTEAFF.

A few counts support this clonotype. The chain recombines TRBV15 with TRBJ1-2; no clear D gene. From germline, CDR1 is LNHNV and CDR2 YYDKDF (reference sequence). The V and J ends lost 3 bases and 3 bases respectively, with 11 bases between them. The CDR3 length is 14 residues. The CDR3 sequence is CATSSYREDYGYTF. The CDR3 region has the DNA TGTGCCACCAGCAGTTATAGGGAGGACTATGGCTACACCTTC. Complete variable domain (other parts from reference TRBV15 and TRBJ1-2): DAMVIQNPRYQVTQFGKPVTLSCSQTLNHNVMYWYQQKSSQAPKLLFHYYDKDFNNEADTPDNFQSRRPNTSFCFLDIRSPGLGDTAMYLCATSSYREDYGYTFGSGTRLTVV.

This clonotype was picked up many times. The CDR3 region is CSASSTGGWYEQYF. CDR3 in DNA: TGCAGTGCTAGTTCGACAGGGGGCTGGTACGAGCAGTACTTC. The V and J genes are TRBV20-1 and TRBJ2-7; 10 bases are a match to TRBD1. CDR3 length equals 14 residues. Trimming removed 3 bases from V and 4 bases from J; junction bases left unmatched: 6. Per the germline V gene, CDR1 is DFQATT and CDR2 is SNEGSKA (reference sequence).

V gene TRBV24-1 combines with J gene TRBJ2-2, with 10 bases identical to TRBD2. CDR3 size: 17 residues. J gave up 1 base and V 4 bases, and 5 bases lay outside the gene matches. From germline, CDR1 is KGHDR and CDR2 SFDVKD. The CDR3 coding sequence is TGTGCCACCAGTGACTACTCTAGCGGGGGGAACACCGGGGAGCTGTTTTTT. Protein sequence: CATSDYSSGGNTGELFF.

The CDR3 nucleotides are TGTGCCAGTCAAGACAGGTTCGAGACCCAGTACTTC. Protein product: CASQDRFETQYF. The chain combines TRBV6-2 or TRBV6-3 with TRBJ2-5; D is possibly TRBD1 (6 bases). The germline gives CDR1 MNHEY, CDR2 SVGEGT. The CDR3 is 12 residues long. V was clipped by 9 bases and J by 5 bases, with 13 bases between them.

This clonotype has just one count. The chain recombines TRBV28 with TRBJ2-6; D possibly uses TRBD1 or TRBD2 (5 bases each). Trimming removed 8 bases from V and 0 bases from J, with 14 bases in between. Germline values: CDR1 MDHEN, CDR2 SYDVKM. The CDR3 contains 16 residues. CDR3 nucleotide sequence: TGTGCCAGCGGCTTGGGACGCCTCTCTGGGGCCAACGTCCTGACTTTC. Translated, it gives CASGLGRLSGANVLTF.

This clonotype came up many times. The genes are TRBV2 and TRBJ1-1, with D unresolved. CDR3 size: 13 residues. V lost 6 bases, J lost 4 bases, and 12 bases lay in between. Germline CDR1 and CDR2: SNHLY and FYNNEI. CDR3 amino acids: CASRYSMGTEAFF. For the CDR3, the DNA is TGTGCCAGCAGATACAGTATGGGCACTGAAGCTTTCTTT.

In this sample, this clonotype turned up many times. This chain joins TRBV5-1 and TRBJ2-1, with D perhaps matching TRBD1 (5 bases). Germline V CDR1 and CDR2: SGHRS, YFSETQ. CDR3 size: 14 residues. The V gene lost 4 bases and the J gene lost 5 bases, with 13 bases spanning the gap. The CDR3 nucleotides are TGCGCCAGCAGCCGTGATGGGGCAGACAATGAGCAGTTCTTC. It is translated as CASSRDGADNEQFF.

J is TRBJ2-7 and V is TRBV2; 7 bases fit TRBD1. The germline gives CDR1 SNHLY, CDR2 FYNNEI. CDR3 length: 15 amino acids. With 6 bases clipped from V and 3 bases from J, the junction kept 11 bases outside the gene matches. CDR3 in amino acids: CASSVRDSILYEQYF. The CDR3 DNA reads TGTGCCAGCAGCGTCCGGGACAGTATTCTCTACGAGCAGTACTTC.

The sample holds many counts of this clonotype. The V call is TRBV11-2, the J call TRBJ2-5; TRBD2 matches at 9 bases. Trimming took 1 base from V and 3 from J; bases not matched to a gene: 6. CDR1 is SGHAT, CDR2 FQNNGV, per germline. The CDR3 runs to 16 residues. The CDR3 DNA sequence: TGTGCCAGCAGCTTAGTTCCTTCTAGCGGGGAAGAGACCCAGTACTTC. This sequence encodes CASSLVPSSGEETQYF.

This clonotype has just a few counts. The genes are TRBV3-1 and TRBJ1-1; D is perhaps TRBD1 (6 bases). V was clipped by 0 bases and J by 8 bases, with 19 bases between them. Germline V gives CDR1 LGHDT, CDR2 YNNKEL (reference sequence). CDR3 length: 16 amino acids. This CDR3 is CASSQDIGGGLVEAFF. DNA for the CDR3: TGTGCCAGCAGCCAAGATATAGGGGGGGGTTTGGTGGAAGCTTTCTTT.